Listed below are T cell receptor beta chains from one sample, sequenced in a study of blood T cells in healthy people across ages. MiXCR was run by TCRdb on the 5' RACE reads, yielding one entry per CDR3 protein. The sample lists about 1,000,000 distinct CDR3 sequences, more than 35% occurring once. The sample taken for sequencing was blood. The origin of the receptors is a woman aged 55-69 years in good health. The CDR3 runs from the conserved cysteine through the conserved F or W. The order of the fields is clone size, CDR3 length, V gene, D gene, J gene, CDR3 protein, CDR3 DNA. The D gene is left open where the match is weak. Size tells how often a clone was seen (once, few, many) or the class of an expanded clone, and some rows leave it out.

>-|15|TRBV6-5|-|TRBJ2-5
CASSYSIGDQETQYF
TGTGCCAGCAGTTACTCGATAGGGGACCAAGAGACCCAGTACTTC
>many|14|TRBV4-1|-|TRBJ2-7
CASSQPTQILEQYF
TGCGCCAGCAGCCAACCCACCCAGATCCTCGAGCAGTACTTC
>-|14|TRBV10-1|TRBD1|TRBJ2-7
CASSDPGTGYEQYF
TGCGCCAGCAGTGATCCCGGGACAGGCTACGAGCAGTACTTC
>-|12|TRBV25-1|-|TRBJ1-1
CASSPGVSEAFF
TGTGCCAGCAGTCCGGGGGTTTCTGAAGCTTTCTTT
>-|16|TRBV6-2/TRBV6-3|-|TRBJ1-1
CASSYALTGKNTEAFF
TGTGCCAGCAGTTACGCTCTAACAGGGAAGAACACTGAAGCTTTCTTT
>-|12|TRBV16|-|TRBJ1-5
CVSSPENQPQHF
TGTGTCAGCAGCCCGGAAAATCAGCCCCAGCATTTT
>-|14|TRBV3-1|-|TRBJ1-4
CASSQDRAEEKLFF
TGTGCCAGCAGCCAAGACAGGGCTGAAGAAAAACTGTTTTTT
>few|13|TRBV10-3|-|TRBJ2-6
CAISSKGANVLTF
TGTGCCATCAGTAGTAAGGGGGCCAACGTCCTGACTTTC
>few|13|TRBV5-5|-|TRBJ2-7
CASSQWTDYEQYF
TGTGCCAGCAGTCAATGGACTGACTACGAGCAGTACTTC
>few|12|TRBV28|-|TRBJ2-7
CASSTQWYEQYF
TGTGCCAGCAGTACCCAGTGGTACGAGCAGTACTTC
>-|13|TRBV11-1|-|TRBJ2-7
CASSTITGSEQYF
TGTGCCAGCAGCACCATAACAGGGAGCGAGCAGTACTTC
>-|13|TRBV30|-|TRBJ2-3
CAWSLLTTDTQYF
TGTGCCTGGAGTCTCTTAACGACAGATACGCAGTATTTT
>few|15|TRBV6-5|-|TRBJ2-3
CASSPRGLPTDTQYF
TGTGCCAGCAGCCCGAGGGGACTTCCGACAGATACGCAGTATTTT
>-|14|TRBV27|-|TRBJ2-1
CASSLFEPLNEQFF
TGTGCCAGCAGTTTATTTGAGCCCCTCAATGAGCAGTTCTTC
>-|15|TRBV2|-|TRBJ2-1
CASTPVGGNYNEQFF
TGTGCCAGCACCCCTGTAGGGGGAAACTACAATGAGCAGTTCTTC
>-|11|TRBV7-9|-|TRBJ2-1
CASSLVIEQFF
TGTGCCAGCAGCTTAGTTATTGAGCAGTTCTTC
>-|16|TRBV27|TRBD1|TRBJ1-2
CASTPGRGRSVYGYTF
TGTGCCAGCACCCCCGGGAGGGGGCGCAGCGTTTATGGCTACACCTTC
>-|15|TRBV27|-|TRBJ2-3
CASSSFFESVNTQYF
TGTGCCAGCAGTTCCTTTTTCGAATCGGTTAATACGCAGTATTTT
>-|16|TRBV7-6|-|TRBJ2-7
CASSLEWRSQPQEQYF
TGTGCCAGCAGCTTAGAGTGGAGGTCCCAGCCTCAGGAGCAGTACTTC
>-|16|TRBV15|-|TRBJ2-1
CATSRGGVGLYNEQFF
TGTGCCACCAGCAGAGGTGGGGTGGGTCTGTACAATGAGCAGTTCTTC
>few|18|TRBV10-3|TRBD2|TRBJ2-1
CAISESMGSGAIYNEQFF
TGTGCCATCAGTGAGTCGATGGGGAGCGGGGCTATTTACAATGAGCAGTTCTTC
>-|12|TRBV30|TRBD1|TRBJ2-3
CAWSVLRGTQYF
TGTGCCTGGAGTGTACTCAGGGGGACGCAGTATTTT
>once|16|TRBV13|-|TRBJ2-7
CASSLGGRQQLYEQYF
TGTGCCAGCAGCTTAGGGGGGCGGCAGCAACTTTACGAGCAGTACTTC
>-|15|TRBV6-1|-|TRBJ1-2
CASISTGLSSYGYTF
TGTGCCAGCATTTCGACGGGACTCTCGTCCTATGGCTACACCTTC
>-|15|TRBV7-6|TRBD1|TRBJ2-7
CASSLGFGTAYEQYF
TGTGCCAGCAGCTTAGGCTTTGGGACAGCCTACGAGCAGTACTTC
>-|14|TRBV3-1|-|TRBJ1-2
CASSQGSQRNGYTF
TGTGCCAGCAGCCAAGGCTCCCAGAGGAATGGCTACACCTTC
>-|15|TRBV5-1|TRBD2|TRBJ2-7
CASSLTVQGGVEQYF
TGCGCCAGCAGCTTGACGGTTCAGGGAGGGGTGGAGCAGTACTTC
>few|17|TRBV9|-|TRBJ2-5
CASSVEKPAAYQETQYF
TGTGCCAGCAGCGTAGAGAAGCCAGCGGCGTACCAAGAGACCCAGTACTTC
>-|20|TRBV3-1|TRBD1|TRBJ2-5
CASSQVWGQGPPADQETQYF
TGTGCCAGCAGCCAAGTTTGGGGACAGGGTCCTCCGGCGGACCAAGAGACCCAGTACTTC
>few|15|TRBV28|TRBD1|TRBJ2-5
CASSVDRAGVETQYF
TGTGCCAGCAGTGTAGACAGGGCAGGGGTTGAGACCCAGTACTTC
>-|15|TRBV6-5|TRBD1|TRBJ1-5
CASRQTGTSNQPQHF
TGTGCCAGCAGACAGACAGGGACTAGCAATCAGCCCCAGCATTTT
>-|12|TRBV25-1|-|TRBJ2-2
CASSGRPGELFF
TGTGCCAGCAGTGGGCGGCCCGGGGAGCTGTTTTTT